The 24 T cell receptor beta chains given below trace back to one sample, sequenced in a study of CD8+CD57+ T cells in acquired aplastic anemia. The use of genomic DNA as template underpinned the TCR beta VDJ and CDR3 profiling. TCRdb ran MiXCR on the reads and lists one entry per CDR3 protein. The sample consists of fewer than 250,000 distinct CDR3 sequences, around half of them appearing once. The authors sequenced patients whose flow cytometry had shown CD8+CD57+ cell expansion. The sequenced sample consisted of sorted CD4+, CD8+, or CD8+CD57+ T cells (not recorded which) from PBMCs. Receptors were obtained from a human donor with aplastic anemia.

The CDR3 DNA reads as TGTGCCAGCAGCGTCGAACCTCGGTCCTCTGGAAACACCATATATTTT. It translates to CASSVEPRSSGNTIYF. The rearrangement links TRBV9 to TRBJ1-3, with D hard to call. Between the trimmed V and J ends, which lost 2 bases and 0 bases, there was a span of 12 bases. The germline gives CDR1 SGDLS, CDR2 YYNGEE. CDR3 size: 16 residues.

The chain recombines TRBV15 with TRBJ2-3; 10 nucleotides agree with TRBD2. Germline CDR1 and CDR2: LNHNV and YYDKDF (reference sequence). V was clipped by 0 bases and J by 11 bases; unmatched bases: 11. CDR3 length: 16 residues. The CDR3 nucleotides are TGTGCCACCAGCAGAGAGCTAGCGGGAGCCCACAATGAGCAGTATTTT. Its protein product is CATSRELAGAHNEQYF.

This clonotype was observed a few times. The rearrangement joins TRBV4-3 to TRBJ1-2; D is possibly TRBD1 (5 bases). Germline CDR1 and CDR2: LGHNA and YSLEER. With 0 bases removed from V and 7 bases from J, the gap between germline ends came to 15 bases. The CDR3 runs 15 residues. Here the CDR3 DNA reads TGCGCCAGCAGCCAAGAAAAGAAGGGCGGGGGTGGCTACACCTTC. Residues: CASSQEKKGGGGYTF.

The rearrangement joins TRBV29-1 to TRBJ2-5, with 11 bases lining up with TRBD2. With 6 bases clipped from V and 5 bases from J, the junction kept 8 bases outside the gene matches. The germline CDR1 and CDR2 sequences are SQVTM and ANQGSEA. The CDR3 has 14 amino acids. CDR3 sequence (DNA): TGCAGCGTCCTACTAGCGGGAGTGGACGAGACCCAGTACTTC. Its translation: CSVLLAGVDETQYF.

The sample holds a few counts of this clonotype. The V call is TRBV27, the J call TRBJ1-1, with 7 bases aligning to TRBD1. This CDR3 spans 11 amino acids. Germline-derived CDR1 and CDR2 are MNHEY and SMNVEV (reference sequence). Trimming took 6 bases from V and 8 from J; bases not matched to a gene: 3. Here the CDR3 reads CASRRGQEAFF. CDR3 nucleotides: TGTGCCAGCAGGCGGGGACAGGAAGCTTTCTTT.

This clonotype showed up many times. The chain couples TRBV7-9 to TRBJ2-7; TRBD2 is a possible D gene (6 bases). The germline V and J ends were trimmed by 4 bases and 5 bases, with 12 bases remaining between them. In germline, CDR1 is SEHNR, CDR2 FQNEAQ (reference sequence). There are 13 residues in the CDR3. This CDR3 is CASSWREINEQYF. CDR3 DNA sequence: TGTGCCAGCAGCTGGAGGGAGATCAACGAGCAGTACTTC.

The V and J genes are TRBV7-2 and TRBJ2-7; D may be TRBD1 (6 bases). V lost 2 bases and J lost 3, with 26 bases in between. The CDR3 has 19 residues. The germline V gene has CDR1 SGHTA and CDR2 FQGNSA. CDR3 DNA: TGTGCCAGCAGCTTATCCGCTTCCCCCAGGGGTAGATCGGACTACGAGCAGTACTTC. Amino acid sequence: CASSLSASPRGRSDYEQYF.

This chain links TRBV24-1 with TRBJ2-1; D is unresolved. Germline CDR1 and CDR2: KGHDR and SFDVKD. The CDR3 is made up of 13 amino acids. V was shortened by 3 bases and J by 4 bases, with 6 bases between the two germline ends. The CDR3 region is CATSDGWYNEQFF. As DNA, the CDR3 is TGTGCCACCAGTGATGGGTGGTACAATGAGCAGTTCTTC.

The genes are TRBV29-1 and TRBJ2-3, with 16 positions matching TRBD2. CDR3 length: 22 residues. Looked up from germline, CDR1 is SQVTM and CDR2 is ANQGSEA. Trimming at V came to 8 bases and at J to 1 base, leaving 24 bases not matched to a gene. In nucleotides, the CDR3 is TGCAGCACAATATTTGACTCGACCGGGACTAGCGGGAGGGCCCGGGGCACAGATACGCAGTATTTT. It translates to CSTIFDSTGTSGRARGTDTQYF.

This chain uses TRBV29-1 with TRBJ2-1; 8 nucleotides match TRBD2. The CDR3 runs 13 residues. CDR1 is SQVTM and CDR2 is ANQGSEA in the germline V gene. V shed 5 bases and J 1 base; nucleotides not matched to a gene: 1. CDR3: CSVSGGSYNEQFF. The CDR3 nucleotides are TGCAGCGTTAGCGGGGGATCCTACAATGAGCAGTTCTTC.

The rearrangement links TRBV29-1 to TRBJ2-1, with D maybe TRBD2 (6 bases). V lost 4 bases to trimming and J lost 4 bases, with 17 bases between them. The germline V gene encodes CDR1 SQVTM and CDR2 ANQGSEA. This CDR3 region has 15 residues. The CDR3 nucleotides are TGCAGCGTTGTTAGTGTTAGCGGAGCTTACAATGAGCAGTTCTTC. This gives the protein CSVVSVSGAYNEQFF.

This clonotype was seen more than once but under ten times. Possible read error: a much larger clone is one base away. The CDR3 here is CSAKDLVDDYGYTF. CDR3 sequence (DNA): TGCAGTGCTAAAGATCTGGTGGACGACTATGGCTACACCTTC. The chain has TRBV20-1 and TRBJ1-2, with D uncertain. CDR3 size: 14 residues. Trimming shortened V by 4 bases and J by 3 bases, and 15 bases separated the two germline ends. Per germline, CDR1 DFQATT and CDR2 SNEGSKA (reference sequence).

This clonotype is a singleton in its sample. The J gene is TRBJ1-2, the V gene TRBV19, with D possibly matching TRBD1 (6 bases). Trimming left V 3 bases short and J 8 bases short, with 19 bases between. The length of the CDR3 is 15 residues. Germline V gene sequence: CDR1 LNHDA, CDR2 SQIVND (reference sequence). CDR3 DNA sequence: TGTGCCAGTAGTATGACAAAGGACAGCGGTGCGGGCTACACCTTC. Its protein is CASSMTKDSGAGYTF.

The chain links TRBV24-1 to TRBJ1-2; a weak D match, TRBD1 (5 bases). Germline CDR1 reads KGHDR; CDR2 reads SFDVKD. The CDR3 covers 14 residues. V gave up 6 bases and J gave up 8 bases, with 18 bases separating them. CDR3 bases: TGTGCCACCAGTAGGGGCAGGGAAGTTTGGGGCTACACCTTC. This translates into CATSRGREVWGYTF.

The chain recombines TRBV11-1 with TRBJ1-2, with D unresolved. V dropped 2 bases and J dropped 6 bases, with 7 bases sitting between them. The CDR3 contains 12 residues. Germline-derived CDR1 and CDR2 are SGHAT and FQDESV (reference sequence). The CDR3, as DNA: TGTGCCAGCAGCTTATCAGGTCATGGCTACACCTTC. Translation: CASSLSGHGYTF. Complete variable domain (other parts from reference TRBV11-1 and TRBJ1-2): EAEVAQSPRYKITEKSQAVAFWCDPISGHATLYWYRQILGQGPELLVQFQDESVVDDSQLPKDRFSAERLKGVDSTLKIQPAELGDSAMYLCASSLSGHGYTFGSGTRLTVV.

This clonotype has a count of ten or more. The chain joins TRBV2 to TRBJ2-7; no clear D gene. This CDR3 region has 16 residues. The germline CDR1 and CDR2 sequences are SNHLY and FYNNEI. Trimming removed 2 bases at V and 4 bases at J, with 18 bases between. As DNA, the CDR3 is TGTGCCAGCAGTGAATTGGCGCCAGTCTTTAGATACGAGCAGTACTTC. It is translated as CASSELAPVFRYEQYF.

The J gene is TRBJ1-6, the V gene TRBV10-3; D is ambiguous. The V end lost 3 bases, the J end lost 3 bases, and 3 bases lay between the germline ends. The CDR3 contains 13 residues. Looked up from germline, CDR1 is ENHRY and CDR2 is SYGVKD. CDR3 in DNA: TGTGCCATCAGTGACAGCTATAATTCACCCCTCCACTTT. Protein: CAISDSYNSPLHF.

At least ten counts were recorded for this clonotype. The chain recombines TRBV5-6 with TRBJ1-1; the D gene is possibly TRBD1 (5 bases). V lost 3 bases to trimming and J lost 4 bases, with 13 bases between them. There are 14 residues in the CDR3. Germline V gene sequence: CDR1 SGHDT, CDR2 YYEEEE. CDR3 protein: CASSSGRGSTEAFF. As DNA, the CDR3 is TGTGCCAGCAGCTCAGGACGGGGGAGCACTGAAGCTTTCTTT.

In DNA, the CDR3 is TGTGCCAGTAGGCCACAGGGTCAAGACACTGAAGCTTTCTTT. This translates into CASRPQGQDTEAFF. This chain connects TRBV19 to TRBJ1-1, with D maybe TRBD1 (6 bases). Per the germline V gene, CDR1 is LNHDA and CDR2 is SQIVND (reference sequence). The V end lost 6 bases, the J end lost 3 bases, and 14 bases lay between the germline ends. The CDR3 consists of 14 residues. Based on the CDR3 plus reference TRBV19 and TRBJ1-1, the full variable domain is DGGITQSPKYLFRKEGQNVTLSCEQNLNHDAMYWYRQDPGQGLRLIYYSQIVNDFQKGDIAEGYSVSREKKESFPLTVTSAQKNPTAFYLCASRPQGQDTEAFFGQGTRLTVV.

The V gene is TRBV7-2, the J gene TRBJ1-6; D ambiguous. Germline values: CDR1 SGHTA, CDR2 FQGNSA. The V end lost 0 bases, the J end lost 9 bases, and 9 bases lay between the germline ends. CDR3 length: 14 amino acids. CDR3: CASSLAPGASPLHF. The CDR3 bases are TGTGCCAGCAGCTTAGCGCCGGGAGCTTCACCCCTCCACTTT.

This clonotype showed up just once. The rearrangement joins TRBV19 to TRBJ2-5, with D possibly matching TRBD1 (8 bases). V gave up 5 bases and J gave up 3 bases, with 13 bases separating them. The CDR3 has 14 residues. The germline CDR1 and CDR2 sequences are LNHDA and SQIVND (reference sequence). CDR3: CASSQQGGEETQYF. In DNA form, the CDR3 reads TGTGCCAGTAGTCAACAGGGGGGGGAAGAGACCCAGTACTTC.

The V call is TRBV10-3, the J call TRBJ1-3; D gene ambiguous. The germline gives CDR1 ENHRY, CDR2 SYGVKD. The CDR3 runs to 16 residues. The ends were cut back, 3 bases at V and 0 bases at J, with 12 bases in the middle. The CDR3 region has the DNA TGTGCCATCAGTGATCAGGCACCACGCTCTGGAAACACCATATATTTT. Translated: CAISDQAPRSGNTIYF.

The CDR3, as DNA: TGTGCCAGCAGTGAACCGCAGGCCTACGAGCAGTACTTC. It codes for CASSEPQAYEQYF. The rearrangement links TRBV2 to TRBJ2-7; unclear D gene. Trimming removed 2 bases at V and 2 bases at J, with 7 bases between. This CDR3 has 13 amino acids. The V gene's germline CDR1 is SNHLY and CDR2 FYNNEI.

This clonotype was counted ten times or more. The chain combines TRBV6-2 or TRBV6-3 with TRBJ2-7; the D gene is possibly TRBD2 (6 bases). Germline V lookup: CDR1 MNHEY, CDR2 SVGEGT. V was cut by 4 bases and J by 5 bases, with 15 bases left in between. The CDR3 runs 14 residues. The CDR3 nucleotides are TGTGCCAGCAGTTGGGCGACTAGTGCAGACGAGCAGTACTTC. Translated: CASSWATSADEQYF.